The 29 T cell receptor beta chains below were found in one sample sequenced in a study of OX40 agonist ivuxolimab in advanced cancers. Data came from immunoSEQ multiplex PCR; TCRdb stores just in-frame clones and leaves some out. The sample lists 55,000 to 70,000 clones, about 82% seen once, with around 2.7% in the top ten. The sample here was CD4+ or CD8+ T cells sorted from blood, taken in a trial of the OX40 agonist ivuxolimab. Receptors originate from an adult with an advanced solid tumor such as melanoma, head and neck, liver or kidney cancer.

The chain joins TRBV5-1 to TRBJ1-1, with D hard to call. CDR3 size: 13 residues. Germline lookup yields CDR1 SGHRS and CDR2 YFSETQ. The V gene lost 5 bases and the J gene lost 1 base, with 9 bases spanning the gap. CDR3 region: CASRDTANTEAFF. CDR3 sequence (DNA): TGCGCCAGCAGAGATACAGCGAACACTGAAGCTTTCTTT. Based on the CDR3 plus reference TRBV5-1 and TRBJ1-1, the full variable domain is KAGVTQTPRYLIKTRGQQVTLSCSPISGHRSVSWYQQTPGQGLQFLFEYFSETQRNKGNFPGRFSGRQFSNSRSEMNVSTLELGDSALYLCASRDTANTEAFFGQGTRLTVV.

The chain combines TRBV4-3 with TRBJ1-2; no clear D gene. Germline lookup yields CDR1 LGHNA and CDR2 YSLEER. This CDR3 has 13 amino acids. V lost 4 bases, J lost 8 bases, and 14 bases lay in between. DNA for the CDR3: TGCGCCAGCAGCCCCCCCTCCCGCGAGGGCTACACCTTC. This gives the protein CASSPPSREGYTF.

The chain uses TRBV14 and TRBJ1-1; maybe TRBD1 (5 bases). This CDR3 region has 16 residues. Germline V lookup: CDR1 SGHDN, CDR2 FVKESK. Between the trimmed V and J ends, which lost 0 bases and 3 bases, there was a span of 14 bases. CDR3 in amino acids: CASSQERQLGDTEAFF. CDR3 nucleotides: TGTGCCAGCAGCCAAGAGCGGCAGCTAGGGGACACTGAAGCTTTCTTT.

The rearrangement links TRBV7-9 to TRBJ2-3; 7 bases are a match to TRBD2. The CDR3 consists of 13 residues. Trimming removed 4 bases from V and 9 bases from J; junction bases left unmatched: 7. CDR1 is SEHNR, CDR2 FQNEAQ, per germline (reference sequence). The CDR3 region is CASSWKEGGTQYF. In nucleotides, the CDR3 is TGTGCCAGCAGCTGGAAGGAGGGAGGGACGCAGTATTTT.

The CDR3 DNA follows: TGCGCCAGCACATCGGAGGGACGGGACTACAATGAGCAGTTCTTC. Translating it yields CASTSEGRDYNEQFF. The chain combines TRBV5-1 with TRBJ2-1; possible D gene TRBD2, 6 bases. With 6 bases removed from V and 3 bases from J, the gap between germline ends came to 16 bases. The CDR3 spans 15 residues. Germline V gene data show CDR1 as SGHRS and CDR2 as YFSETQ.

The chain has TRBV15 and TRBJ1-1, with D unclear. V was clipped by 4 bases and J by 2 bases, with 5 bases between them. This CDR3 spans 12 amino acids. Per germline, CDR1 LNHNV and CDR2 YYDKDF (reference sequence). The CDR3: CATSTRNTEAFF. In DNA, the CDR3 is TGTGCCACCAGCACCCGAAACACTGAAGCTTTCTTT.

The chain uses TRBV27 and TRBJ1-4, with D possibly being TRBD1 (5 bases). V shed 6 bases and J shed 7 bases, with 15 bases lying between them. CDR1 is MNHEY and CDR2 is SMNVEV in the germline V gene (reference sequence). This CDR3 has 14 amino acids. DNA of the CDR3: TGTGCCAGCAGAAGCAGCGGGGCGGGTGAAAAACTGTTTTTT. Encoded protein: CASRSSGAGEKLFF. Full variable domain (outside the CDR3, taken from reference TRBV27 and TRBJ1-4): EAQVTQNPRYLITVTGKKLTVTCSQNMNHEYMSWYRQDPGLGLRQIYYSMNVEVTDKGDVPEGYKVSRKEKRNFPLILESPSPNQTSLYFCASRSSGAGEKLFFGSGTQLSVL.

The chain has TRBV11-2 and TRBJ2-7; maybe TRBD2 (5 bases). Germline V lookup: CDR1 SGHAT, CDR2 FQNNGV. There are 17 residues in the CDR3. Trimming pared 5 bases from V and 8 bases from J, leaving 28 bases between. The CDR3, as DNA: TGTGCCAGCAGCATGGTAGAGGGCAAGGCCTCTTTTGTGAAGCAGTACTTC. Amino acid sequence: CASSMVEGKASFVKQYF.

The chain carries TRBV28 and TRBJ2-1; 9 nucleotides align to TRBD2. Germline CDR1 reads MDHEN; CDR2 reads SYDVKM. With V trimmed by 7 bases and J by 7 bases, 5 bases remained unmatched. CDR3 size: 13 residues. The CDR3 loop is CASTRGGPNEQFF. DNA for the CDR3: TGTGCCAGCACGCGGGGGGGCCCGAATGAGCAGTTCTTC.

The V and J genes are TRBV19 and TRBJ1-1; D gene unclear. V was clipped by 3 bases and J by 1 base, with 3 bases between them. The germline V gene has CDR1 LNHDA and CDR2 SQIVND (reference sequence). This CDR3 is built from 12 residues. CDR3 DNA sequence: TGTGCCAGTAGTATGTGGAACACTGAAGCTTTCTTT. Encoded protein: CASSMWNTEAFF.

Only one count was recorded for this clone. The CDR3 DNA sequence: TGCAGCGTTGAACTGGGCCACTCCTACGAGCAGTACTTC. It translates to CSVELGHSYEQYF. The chain links TRBV29-1 to TRBJ2-7; no definite D call. Per germline, CDR1 SQVTM and CDR2 ANQGSEA. Trimming cost V 2 bases and J 0 bases, with 8 bases left between them. This CDR3 contains 13 residues.

This chain uses TRBV5-1 with TRBJ2-3; 7 bases match TRBD1. This CDR3 has 14 residues. Germline CDR1 and CDR2: SGHRS and YFSETQ. V trimming: 4 bases; J trimming: 6 bases; junction bases outside the gene matches: 8. This chain's CDR3 is CASSVAQGLDTQYF. CDR3 sequence (DNA): TGCGCCAGCAGCGTCGCACAGGGGTTGGATACGCAGTATTTT. The complete variable domain, with remaining parts taken from reference TRBV5-1 and TRBJ2-3, reads KAGVTQTPRYLIKTRGQQVTLSCSPISGHRSVSWYQQTPGQGLQFLFEYFSETQRNKGNFPGRFSGRQFSNSRSEMNVSTLELGDSALYLCASSVAQGLDTQYFGPGTRLTVL.

The chain uses TRBV7-3 and TRBJ2-1; 10 bases map to TRBD1. There are 15 residues in the CDR3. The germline CDR1 and CDR2 sequences are SGHTA and FQGTGA. The V segment lost 5 bases and the J segment 6 bases; nucleotides outside the gene matches: 7. The CDR3 sequence: CASSLGTGDSNEQFF. The CDR3 DNA follows: TGTGCCAGCAGCCTCGGGACAGGGGATAGCAATGAGCAGTTCTTC. Full variable domain (outside the CDR3, taken from reference TRBV7-3 and TRBJ2-1): GAGVSQTPSNKVTEKGKYVELRCDPISGHTALYWYRQSLGQGPEFLIYFQGTGAADDSGLPNDRFFAVRPEGSVSTLKIQRTERGDSAVYLCASSLGTGDSNEQFFGPGTRLTVL.

The gene calls are TRBV12-5 and TRBJ1-2; D perhaps matches TRBD1 (5 bases). The germline CDR1 and CDR2 sequences are LGHNT and FRNRAP. V was trimmed by 6 bases and J by 5 bases, leaving 31 bases between them. This CDR3 is built from 19 residues. In DNA form, the CDR3 reads TGTGCTAGTGGCCTTGTATTACCCCAATTAAAGGGGAAAGGGTATGGCTACACCTTC. Amino acid sequence: CASGLVLPQLKGKGYGYTF.

The V call is TRBV5-1, the J call TRBJ2-3; 7 bases are a match to TRBD2. The V gene's germline CDR1 is SGHRS and CDR2 YFSETQ. Germline trimming cut 4 bases from V and 1 base from J; bases unmatched to any gene: 6. The CDR3 loop spans 15 amino acids. The CDR3 loop is CASSLEGRGTDTQYF. The DNA for the CDR3 is TGCGCCAGCAGCCTAGAGGGGAGGGGCACAGATACGCAGTATTTT.

V usage is TRBV9 and J usage is TRBJ2-1; 9 bases match TRBD1. V was pared by 0 bases and J by 2 bases, with 3 bases of the junction left unmatched. Germline V CDR1 and CDR2: SGDLS, YYNGEE. The length of the CDR3 is 16 residues. CDR3 nucleotide sequence: TGTGCCAGCAGCGTAGGGGGACAGGGTACCTACAATGAGCAGTTCTTC. Its protein product is CASSVGGQGTYNEQFF.

For the CDR3, the DNA is TGTGCCAGCCGTTGGCAGGGACTGAACACCGGGGAGCTGTTTTTT. Its translation is CASRWQGLNTGELFF. This chain connects TRBV2 to TRBJ2-2, with TRBD2 as a possible D gene (6 bases). In germline, CDR1 is SNHLY, CDR2 FYNNEI. This CDR3 region has 15 residues. Trimming pared 8 bases from V and 1 base from J, leaving 14 bases between.

This clone was recorded only once. V gene TRBV29-1 combines with J gene TRBJ1-4, with no clear D. Per germline, CDR1 SQVTM and CDR2 ANQGSEA. The CDR3 length is 13 residues. V lost 5 bases to trimming and J lost 6 bases, with 13 bases between them. In nucleotides, the CDR3 is TGCAGCGTTTCCCAGGTGGTGGATGAAAAACTGTTTTTT. This sequence encodes CSVSQVVDEKLFF.

For the CDR3, the DNA is TGTGCCAGCAGTTCGCTGACAGGGAATTACGTCGGTGAGCAGTTCTTC. Translated, it gives CASSSLTGNYVGEQFF. The chain joins TRBV28 to TRBJ2-1; 7 bases are a match to TRBD1. This CDR3 is built from 16 residues. Germline V lookup: CDR1 MDHEN, CDR2 SYDVKM. The V gene end was trimmed by 4 bases and the J gene end by 9 bases; junction bases not matched to a gene: 15.

The rearrangement uses TRBV28 and TRBJ1-2; D gene ambiguous. The CDR3 is 13 amino acids. The ends were cut back, 3 bases at V and 0 bases at J, with 5 bases in the middle. CDR1 MDHEN and CDR2 SYDVKM come from the germline V gene. The CDR3 sequence: CASSLQTNYGYTF. The CDR3 bases are TGTGCCAGCAGTTTGCAGACTAACTATGGCTACACCTTC.

The chain joins TRBV28 to TRBJ1-5; TRBD1 might be the D (5 bases). Trimming pared 5 bases from V and 2 bases from J, leaving 13 bases between. The CDR3 is 15 amino acids. From germline, CDR1 is MDHEN and CDR2 SYDVKM. The CDR3 DNA reads TGTGCCAGCAGTAGACTCAGGGTTGGCAATCAGCCCCAGCATTTT. Residues: CASSRLRVGNQPQHF.

This clone was counted once. The chain employs TRBV29-1 and TRBJ2-1; possible D gene TRBD1, 6 bases. With 5 bases removed from V and 1 base from J, the gap between germline ends came to 6 bases. The CDR3 length is 12 residues. CDR1 and CDR2 (germline): SQVTM, ANQGSEA. DNA of the CDR3: TGCAGCGTTACAGGGTCCTACAATGAGCAGTTCTTC. Translated, it gives CSVTGSYNEQFF.

Details on this clone: The germline gene is not matched at one end of the junction; a read error may be the cause. The chain is built from TRBV28 and TRBJ1-5; 7 bases are a match to TRBD1. CDR3 length: 15 amino acids. The germline gives CDR1 MDHEN, CDR2 SYDVKM. CDR3: CASSLDRRHNRPQHF. The CDR3 nucleotides read TGTGCCAGCAGTTTGGACAGGCGCCACAATCGGCCCCAGCATTTT.

This chain links TRBV29-1 with TRBJ1-1; D is perhaps TRBD1 (6 bases). CDR3 length: 13 amino acids. Trimming took off 5 bases at V and 4 bases at J, with 14 bases between the two ends. Germline V CDR1 and CDR2: SQVTM, ANQGSEA. CDR3 amino acids: CSVCRGEGTEAFF. CDR3 DNA sequence: TGCAGCGTTTGTAGGGGGGAGGGCACTGAAGCTTTCTTT.

The chain has TRBV29-1 and TRBJ2-7; tentatively, D is TRBD1 (5 bases). The germline CDR1 and CDR2 sequences are SQVTM and ANQGSEA. This CDR3 is built from 11 residues. V gave up 4 bases and J gave up 7 bases, with 11 bases separating them. The CDR3 DNA follows: TGCAGCGTTGTAGGGGCTCGGGAGCAGTACTTC. This encodes CSVVGAREQYF.

The rearrangement links TRBV6-5 to TRBJ1-1, with D maybe TRBD1 (6 bases). The CDR3 has 12 residues. Trimming cost V 2 bases and J 8 bases, with 9 bases left between them. Germline V gives CDR1 MNHEY, CDR2 SVGAGI. This CDR3 reads CASSYQQGEAFF. The CDR3 DNA sequence: TGTGCCAGCAGTTACCAACAGGGCGAAGCTTTCTTT.

The chain combines TRBV19 with TRBJ2-7, with TRBD1 identical over 11 bases. Germline assignment: CDR1 LNHDA and CDR2 SQIVND (reference sequence). CDR3 size: 16 residues. J was trimmed by 5 bases and V by 5 bases; bases with no gene match: 11. The CDR3 spells CASSPSGQGAGNEQYF. DNA for the CDR3: TGTGCCAGTAGTCCCTCCGGACAGGGGGCGGGGAACGAGCAGTACTTC.

The genes are TRBV5-8 and TRBJ2-3, with 15 positions matching TRBD2. The CDR3 has 17 amino acids. Trimming at V came to 4 bases and at J to 2 bases, leaving 5 bases not matched to a gene. Germline V gives CDR1 SGHTS, CDR2 YDEGEE. The CDR3 DNA reads as TGTGCCAGCAGCACGGGACTAGCGGGGGGACACACAGATACGCAGTATTTT. It yields the protein CASSTGLAGGHTDTQYF.

In its sample, this clone was seen once. The J gene is TRBJ2-5, the V gene TRBV11-3, with 9 bases that match TRBD2. CDR1 SGHNT and CDR2 YENEEA come from the germline V gene. CDR3 length equals 15 residues. With 6 bases clipped from V and 2 bases from J, the junction kept 7 bases outside the gene matches. The DNA of the CDR3 is TGTGCCAGCAGTCACCGACTAGCGGAGCAAGAGACCCAGTACTTC. Amino acid sequence: CASSHRLAEQETQYF.